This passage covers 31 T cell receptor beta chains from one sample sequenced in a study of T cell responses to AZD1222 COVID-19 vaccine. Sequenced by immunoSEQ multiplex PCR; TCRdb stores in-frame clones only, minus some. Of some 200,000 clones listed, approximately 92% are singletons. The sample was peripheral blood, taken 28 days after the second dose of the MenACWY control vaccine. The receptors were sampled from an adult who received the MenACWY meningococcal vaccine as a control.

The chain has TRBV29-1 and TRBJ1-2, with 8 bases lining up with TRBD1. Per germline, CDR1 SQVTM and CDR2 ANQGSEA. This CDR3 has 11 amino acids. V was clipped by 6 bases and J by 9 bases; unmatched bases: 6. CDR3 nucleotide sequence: TGCAGCGTCGTCCAGGGGGCCCGCTACACCTTC. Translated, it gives CSVVQGARYTF. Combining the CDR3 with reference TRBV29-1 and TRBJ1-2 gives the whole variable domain SAVISQKPSRDICQRGTSLTIQCQVDSQVTMMFWYRQQPGQSLTLIATANQGSEATYESGFVIDKFPISRPNLTFSTLTVSNMSPEDSSIYLCSVVQGARYTFGSGTRLTVV.

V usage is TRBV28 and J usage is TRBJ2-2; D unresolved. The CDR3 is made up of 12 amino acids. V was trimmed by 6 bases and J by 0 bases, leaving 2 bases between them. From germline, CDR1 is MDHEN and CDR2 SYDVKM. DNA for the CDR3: TGTGCCAGCAGCACGAACACCGGGGAGCTGTTTTTT. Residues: CASSTNTGELFF.

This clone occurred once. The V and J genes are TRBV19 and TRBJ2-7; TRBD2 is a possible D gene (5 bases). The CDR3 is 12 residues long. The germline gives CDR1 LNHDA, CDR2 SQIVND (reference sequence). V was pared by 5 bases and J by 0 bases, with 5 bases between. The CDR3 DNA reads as TGTGCCAGTAGTGGACTCTCCTACGAGCAGTACTTC. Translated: CASSGLSYEQYF.

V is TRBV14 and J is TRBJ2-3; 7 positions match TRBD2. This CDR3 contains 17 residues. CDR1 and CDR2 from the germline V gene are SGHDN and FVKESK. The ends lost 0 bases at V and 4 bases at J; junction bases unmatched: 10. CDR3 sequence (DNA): TGTGCCAGCAGCCAAGAAATACGCGGGAGAAGGGCAGATACGCAGTATTTT. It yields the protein CASSQEIRGRRADTQYF.

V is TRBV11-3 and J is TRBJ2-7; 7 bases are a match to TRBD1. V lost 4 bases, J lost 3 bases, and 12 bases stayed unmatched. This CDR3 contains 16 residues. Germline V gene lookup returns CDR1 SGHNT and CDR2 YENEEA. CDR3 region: CASSSFPGQPNYEQYF. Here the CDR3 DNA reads TGTGCCAGCAGCTCATTCCCGGGACAGCCCAACTACGAGCAGTACTTC.

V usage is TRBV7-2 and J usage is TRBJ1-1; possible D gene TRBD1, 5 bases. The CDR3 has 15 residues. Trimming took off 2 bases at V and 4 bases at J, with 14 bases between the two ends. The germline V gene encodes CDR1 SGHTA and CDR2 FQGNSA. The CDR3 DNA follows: TGTGCCAGCAGCTTAACCGGGGGGGGAAGCACTGAAGCTTTCTTT. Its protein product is CASSLTGGGSTEAFF.

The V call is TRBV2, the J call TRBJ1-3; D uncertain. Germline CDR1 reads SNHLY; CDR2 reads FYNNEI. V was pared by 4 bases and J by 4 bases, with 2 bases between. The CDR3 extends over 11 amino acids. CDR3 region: CASSVGNTIYF. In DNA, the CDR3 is TGTGCCAGCAGTGTGGGAAACACCATATATTTT.

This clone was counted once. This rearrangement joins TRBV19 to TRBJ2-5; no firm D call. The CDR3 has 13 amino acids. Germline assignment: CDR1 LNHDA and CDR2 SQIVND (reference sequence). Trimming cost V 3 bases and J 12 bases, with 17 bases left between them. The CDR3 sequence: CASSINESPKKYF. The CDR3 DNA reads TGTGCCAGTAGTATTAACGAGTCGCCTAAAAAGTACTTC.

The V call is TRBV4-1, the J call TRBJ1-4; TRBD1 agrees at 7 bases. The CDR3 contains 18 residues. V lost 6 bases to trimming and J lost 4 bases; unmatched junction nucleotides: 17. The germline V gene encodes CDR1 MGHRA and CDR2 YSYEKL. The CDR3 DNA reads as TGCGCCAGCAGTCATAGGACAGGTGGGAAGAATTATAATGAAAAACTGTTTTTT. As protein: CASSHRTGGKNYNEKLFF.

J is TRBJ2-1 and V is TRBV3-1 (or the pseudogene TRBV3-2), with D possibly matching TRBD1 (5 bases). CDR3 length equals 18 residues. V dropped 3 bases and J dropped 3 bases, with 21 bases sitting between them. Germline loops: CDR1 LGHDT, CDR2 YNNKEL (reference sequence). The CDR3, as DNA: TGTGCCAGCAGCCACCAGACAGAAGCACCTAGGAACTACAATGAGCAGTTCTTC. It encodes CASSHQTEAPRNYNEQFF.

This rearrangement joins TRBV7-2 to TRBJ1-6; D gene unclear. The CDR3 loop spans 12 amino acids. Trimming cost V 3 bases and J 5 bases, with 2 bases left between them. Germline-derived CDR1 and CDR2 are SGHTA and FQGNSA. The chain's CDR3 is CASSFNNSPLHF. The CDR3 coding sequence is TGTGCCAGCAGCTTTAATAATTCACCCCTCCACTTT.

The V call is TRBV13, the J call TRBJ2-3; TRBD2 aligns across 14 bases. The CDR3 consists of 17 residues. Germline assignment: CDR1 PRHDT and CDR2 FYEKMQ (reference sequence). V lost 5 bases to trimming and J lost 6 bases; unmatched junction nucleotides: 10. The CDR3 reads CASSPNRLAGGGDTQYF. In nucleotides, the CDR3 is TGTGCCAGCAGCCCCAACCGACTAGCGGGAGGGGGGGATACGCAGTATTTT.

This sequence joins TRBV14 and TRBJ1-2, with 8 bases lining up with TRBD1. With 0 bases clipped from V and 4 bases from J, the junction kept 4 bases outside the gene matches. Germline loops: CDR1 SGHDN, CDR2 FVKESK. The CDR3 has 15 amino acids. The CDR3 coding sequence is TGTGCCAGCAGCCAAGAAGGACAGGGCCTCTATGGCTACACCTTC. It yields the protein CASSQEGQGLYGYTF.

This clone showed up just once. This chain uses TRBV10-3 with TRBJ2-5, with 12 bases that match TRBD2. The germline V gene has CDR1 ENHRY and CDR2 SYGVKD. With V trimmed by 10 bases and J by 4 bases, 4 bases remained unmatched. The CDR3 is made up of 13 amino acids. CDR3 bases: TGTGCCACCTCACTAGCGGGAGGAGAGACCCAGTACTTC. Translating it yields CATSLAGGETQYF.

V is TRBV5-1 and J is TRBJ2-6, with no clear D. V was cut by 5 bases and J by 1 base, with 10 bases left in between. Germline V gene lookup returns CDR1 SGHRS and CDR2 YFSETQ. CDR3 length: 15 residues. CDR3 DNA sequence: TGCGCCAGCAGTAACAGTCTTTCTGGGGCCAACGTCCTGACTTTC. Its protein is CASSNSLSGANVLTF. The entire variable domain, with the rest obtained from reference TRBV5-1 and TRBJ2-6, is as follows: KAGVTQTPRYLIKTRGQQVTLSCSPISGHRSVSWYQQTPGQGLQFLFEYFSETQRNKGNFPGRFSGRQFSNSRSEMNVSTLELGDSALYLCASSNSLSGANVLTFGAGSRLTVL.

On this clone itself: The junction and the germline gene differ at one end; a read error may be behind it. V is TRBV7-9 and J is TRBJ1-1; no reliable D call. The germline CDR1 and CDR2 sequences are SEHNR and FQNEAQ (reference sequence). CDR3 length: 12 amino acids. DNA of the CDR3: TGTGCCAGCAGCTTAACGAACTCTGAAGCTTTCTTT. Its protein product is CASSLTNSEAFF.

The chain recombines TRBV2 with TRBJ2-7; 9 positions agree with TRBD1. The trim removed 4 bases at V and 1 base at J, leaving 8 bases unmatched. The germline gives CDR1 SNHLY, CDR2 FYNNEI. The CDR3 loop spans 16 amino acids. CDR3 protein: CASSGTGEKGSYEQYF. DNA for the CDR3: TGTGCCAGCAGTGGGACAGGGGAGAAGGGTTCCTACGAGCAGTACTTC.

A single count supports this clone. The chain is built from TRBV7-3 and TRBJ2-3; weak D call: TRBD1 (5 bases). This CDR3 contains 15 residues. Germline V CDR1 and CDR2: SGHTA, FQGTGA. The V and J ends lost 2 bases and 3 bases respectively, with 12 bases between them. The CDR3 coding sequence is TGTGCCAGCAGCTTAGGAAGGGGAAAGACAGATACGCAGTATTTT. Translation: CASSLGRGKTDTQYF.

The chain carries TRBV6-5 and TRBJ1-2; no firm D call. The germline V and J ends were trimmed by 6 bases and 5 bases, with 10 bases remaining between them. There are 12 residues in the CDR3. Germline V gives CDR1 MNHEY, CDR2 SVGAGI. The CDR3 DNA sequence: TGTGCCAGCAGGCATCTCGGGTATGGCTACACCTTC. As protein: CASRHLGYGYTF.

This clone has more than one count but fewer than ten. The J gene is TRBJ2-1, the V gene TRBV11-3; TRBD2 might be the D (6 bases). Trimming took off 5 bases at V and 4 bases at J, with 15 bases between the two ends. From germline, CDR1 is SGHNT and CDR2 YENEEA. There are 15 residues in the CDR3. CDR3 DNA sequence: TGTGCCAGCAGCCAACGGTTACGGGGGTACAATGAGCAGTTCTTC. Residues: CASSQRLRGYNEQFF. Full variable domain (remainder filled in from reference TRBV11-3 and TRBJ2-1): EAGVVQSPRYKIIEKKQPVAFWCNPISGHNTLYWYLQNLGQGPELLIRYENEEAVDDSQLPKDRFSAERLKGVDSTLKIQPAELGDSAVYLCASSQRLRGYNEQFFGPGTRLTVL.

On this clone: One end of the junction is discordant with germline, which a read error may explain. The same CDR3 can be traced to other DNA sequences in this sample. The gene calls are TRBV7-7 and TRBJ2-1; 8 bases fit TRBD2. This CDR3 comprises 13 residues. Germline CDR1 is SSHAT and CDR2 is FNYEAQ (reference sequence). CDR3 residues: CASSPGTRNEQFF. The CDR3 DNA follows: TGTGCTAGCAGCCCCGGGACTAGAAATGAGCAGTTCTTC.

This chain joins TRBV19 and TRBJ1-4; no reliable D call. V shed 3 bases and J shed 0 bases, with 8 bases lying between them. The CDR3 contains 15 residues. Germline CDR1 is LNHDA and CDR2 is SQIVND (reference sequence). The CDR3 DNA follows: TGTGCCAGTAGTATCTCCCTGGCAACTAATGAAAAACTGTTTTTT. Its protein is CASSISLATNEKLFF.

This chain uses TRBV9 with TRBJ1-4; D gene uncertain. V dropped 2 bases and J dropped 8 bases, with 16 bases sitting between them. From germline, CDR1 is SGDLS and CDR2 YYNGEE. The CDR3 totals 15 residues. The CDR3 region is CASSVRGGWNEKLFF. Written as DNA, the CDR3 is TGTGCCAGCAGCGTTCGCGGAGGGTGGAACGAAAAACTGTTTTTT.

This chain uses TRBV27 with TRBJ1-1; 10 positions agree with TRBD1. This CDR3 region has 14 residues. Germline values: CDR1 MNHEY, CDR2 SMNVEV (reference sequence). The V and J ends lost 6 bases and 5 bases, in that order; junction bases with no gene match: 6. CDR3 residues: CASRRQGAVTEAFF. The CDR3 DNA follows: TGTGCCAGCAGGAGACAGGGGGCAGTGACTGAAGCTTTCTTT.

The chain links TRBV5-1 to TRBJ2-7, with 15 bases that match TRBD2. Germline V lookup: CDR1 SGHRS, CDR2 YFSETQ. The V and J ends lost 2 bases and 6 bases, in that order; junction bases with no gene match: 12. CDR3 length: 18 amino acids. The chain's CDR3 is CASSLGTSGRTRPPEQYF. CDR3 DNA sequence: TGCGCCAGCAGCTTAGGGACTAGCGGGAGGACCCGGCCCCCCGAGCAGTACTTC.

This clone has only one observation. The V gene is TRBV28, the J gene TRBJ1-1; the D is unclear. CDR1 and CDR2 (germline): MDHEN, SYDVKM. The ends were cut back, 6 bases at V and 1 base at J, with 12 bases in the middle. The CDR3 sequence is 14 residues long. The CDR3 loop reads CASSVVGPNTEAFF. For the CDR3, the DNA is TGTGCCAGCAGCGTTGTTGGACCGAACACTGAAGCTTTCTTT.

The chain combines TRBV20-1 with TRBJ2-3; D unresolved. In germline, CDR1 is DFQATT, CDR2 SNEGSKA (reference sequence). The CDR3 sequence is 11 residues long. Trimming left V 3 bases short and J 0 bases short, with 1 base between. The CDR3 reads CSARSTDTQYF. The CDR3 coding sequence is TGCAGTGCTAGGAGCACAGATACGCAGTATTTT.

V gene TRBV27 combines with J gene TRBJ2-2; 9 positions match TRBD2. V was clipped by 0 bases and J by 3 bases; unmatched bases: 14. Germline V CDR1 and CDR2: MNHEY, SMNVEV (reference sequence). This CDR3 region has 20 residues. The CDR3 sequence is CASSLSLPSSGNIYTGELFF. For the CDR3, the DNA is TGTGCCAGCAGTTTATCGCTCCCCTCTAGCGGGAATATATACACCGGGGAGCTGTTTTTT.

CDR3 sequence reads: CASSRQGLGTEAFF. The CDR3 bases are TGTGCCAGCAGCCGACAAGGGCTCGGCACTGAAGCTTTCTTT. The V call is TRBV3-1 (or the pseudogene TRBV3-2), the J call TRBJ1-1; D remains ambiguous. In germline, CDR1 is LGHDT, CDR2 YNNKEL (reference sequence). The ends were cut back, 4 bases at V and 4 bases at J, with 13 bases in the middle. This CDR3 is 14 amino acids long.

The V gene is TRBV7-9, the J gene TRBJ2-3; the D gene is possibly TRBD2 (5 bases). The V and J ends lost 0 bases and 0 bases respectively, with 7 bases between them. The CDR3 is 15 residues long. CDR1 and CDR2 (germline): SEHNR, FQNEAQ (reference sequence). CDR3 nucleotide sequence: TGTGCCAGCAGCTTAGCTACGGGGAGCACAGATACGCAGTATTTT. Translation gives CASSLATGSTDTQYF.

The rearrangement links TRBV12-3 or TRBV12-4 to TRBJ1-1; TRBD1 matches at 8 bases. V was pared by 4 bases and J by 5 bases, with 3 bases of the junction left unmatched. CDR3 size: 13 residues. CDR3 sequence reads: CASSYRGYTEAFF. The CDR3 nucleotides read TGTGCCAGCAGTTACAGGGGGTATACTGAAGCTTTCTTT.